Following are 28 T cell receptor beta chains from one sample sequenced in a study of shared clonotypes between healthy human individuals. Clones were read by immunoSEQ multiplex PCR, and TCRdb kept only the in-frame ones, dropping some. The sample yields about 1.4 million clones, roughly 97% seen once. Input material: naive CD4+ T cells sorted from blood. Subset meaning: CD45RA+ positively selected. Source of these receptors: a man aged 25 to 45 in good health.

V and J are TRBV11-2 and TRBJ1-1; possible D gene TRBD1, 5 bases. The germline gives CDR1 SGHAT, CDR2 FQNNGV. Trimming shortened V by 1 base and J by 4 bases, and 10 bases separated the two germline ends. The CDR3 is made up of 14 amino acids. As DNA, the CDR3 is TGTGCCAGCAGCTTAGGGGTCGGGGGCACTGAAGCTTTCTTT. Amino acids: CASSLGVGGTEAFF. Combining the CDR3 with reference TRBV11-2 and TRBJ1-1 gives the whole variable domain EAGVAQSPRYKIIEKRQSVAFWCNPISGHATLYWYQQILGQGPKLLIQFQNNGVVDDSQLPKDRFSAERLKGVDSTLKIQPAKLEDSAVYLCASSLGVGGTEAFFGQGTRLTVV.

This CDR3 is CASSPVSLAGGRNEQFF. The CDR3 DNA reads TGTGCCAGCTCACCAGTATCCCTAGCGGGAGGGAGGAATGAGCAGTTCTTC. The chain employs TRBV18 and TRBJ2-1; 12 bases map to TRBD2. This CDR3 is built from 17 residues. CDR1 and CDR2 (germline): KGHSH, LQKENI. Trimming at V came to 2 bases and at J to 7 bases, leaving 9 bases not matched to a gene.

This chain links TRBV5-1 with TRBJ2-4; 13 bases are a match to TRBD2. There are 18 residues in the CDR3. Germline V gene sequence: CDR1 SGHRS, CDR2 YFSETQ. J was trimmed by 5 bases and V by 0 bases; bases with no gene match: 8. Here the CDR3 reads CASSLGLAGGLTQNIQYF. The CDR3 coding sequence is TGCGCCAGCAGCTTGGGACTAGCGGGAGGTTTGACGCAAAACATTCAGTACTTC.

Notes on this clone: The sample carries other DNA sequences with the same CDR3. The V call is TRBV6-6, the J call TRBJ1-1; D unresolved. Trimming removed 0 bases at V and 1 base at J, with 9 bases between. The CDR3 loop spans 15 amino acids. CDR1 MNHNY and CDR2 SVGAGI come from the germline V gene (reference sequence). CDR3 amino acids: CASSYSGTANTEAFF. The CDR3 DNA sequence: TGTGCCAGCAGTTACTCGGGAACGGCGAACACTGAAGCTTTCTTT.

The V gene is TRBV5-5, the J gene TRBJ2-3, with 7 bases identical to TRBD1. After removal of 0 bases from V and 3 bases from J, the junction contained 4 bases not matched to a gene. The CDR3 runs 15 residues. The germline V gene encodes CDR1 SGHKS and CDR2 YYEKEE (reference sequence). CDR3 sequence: CASSLEVRGTDTQYF. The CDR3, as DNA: TGTGCCAGCAGCTTGGAGGTCAGGGGGACAGATACGCAGTATTTT.

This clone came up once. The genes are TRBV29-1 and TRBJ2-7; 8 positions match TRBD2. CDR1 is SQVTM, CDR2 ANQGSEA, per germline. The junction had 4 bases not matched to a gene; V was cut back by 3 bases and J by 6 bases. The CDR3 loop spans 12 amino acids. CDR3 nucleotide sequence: TGCAGCGTTGACAAAACTAGCGGCGAGCAGTACTTC. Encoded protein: CSVDKTSGEQYF.

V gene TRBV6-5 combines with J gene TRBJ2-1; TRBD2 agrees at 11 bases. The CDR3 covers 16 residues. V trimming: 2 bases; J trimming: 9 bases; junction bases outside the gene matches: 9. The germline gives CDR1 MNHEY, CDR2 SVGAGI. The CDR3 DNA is TGTGCCAGCAGTTACCGGGTAGCGGGAGGGCCAAGTGAGCAGTTCTTC. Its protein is CASSYRVAGGPSEQFF.

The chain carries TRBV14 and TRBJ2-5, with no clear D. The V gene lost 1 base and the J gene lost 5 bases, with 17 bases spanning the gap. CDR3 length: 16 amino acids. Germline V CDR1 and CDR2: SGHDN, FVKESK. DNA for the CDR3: TGTGCCAGCAGCCAAGGCCGGCGTGGCGTGCGCGAGACCCAGTACTTC. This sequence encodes CASSQGRRGVRETQYF.

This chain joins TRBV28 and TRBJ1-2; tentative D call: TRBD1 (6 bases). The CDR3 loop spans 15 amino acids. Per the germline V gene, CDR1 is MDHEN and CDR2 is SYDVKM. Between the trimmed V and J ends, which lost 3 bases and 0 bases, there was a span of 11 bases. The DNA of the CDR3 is TGTGCCAGCAGTTTGAGGCAGGGGACTAACTATGGCTACACCTTC. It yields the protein CASSLRQGTNYGYTF.

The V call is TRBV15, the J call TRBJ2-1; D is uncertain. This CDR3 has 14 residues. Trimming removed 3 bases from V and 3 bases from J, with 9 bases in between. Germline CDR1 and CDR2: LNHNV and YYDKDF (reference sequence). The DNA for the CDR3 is TGTGCCACCAGCAGGCCACCAATCTACAATGAGCAGTTCTTC. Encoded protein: CATSRPPIYNEQFF.

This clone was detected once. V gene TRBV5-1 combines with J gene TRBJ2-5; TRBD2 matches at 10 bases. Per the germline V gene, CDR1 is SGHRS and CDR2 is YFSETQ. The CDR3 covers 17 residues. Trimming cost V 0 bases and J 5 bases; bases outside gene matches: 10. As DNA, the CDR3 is TGCGCCAGCAGCTTGGAGCTAGCGGGAGCGGCCAGGGAGACCCAGTACTTC. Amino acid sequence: CASSLELAGAARETQYF.

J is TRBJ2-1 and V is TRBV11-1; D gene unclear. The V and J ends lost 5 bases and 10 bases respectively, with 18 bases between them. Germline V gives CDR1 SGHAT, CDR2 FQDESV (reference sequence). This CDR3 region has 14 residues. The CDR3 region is CASSLDPGSVEQFF. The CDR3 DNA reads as TGTGCCAGCAGCCTGGACCCTGGTAGTGTCGAGCAGTTCTTC.

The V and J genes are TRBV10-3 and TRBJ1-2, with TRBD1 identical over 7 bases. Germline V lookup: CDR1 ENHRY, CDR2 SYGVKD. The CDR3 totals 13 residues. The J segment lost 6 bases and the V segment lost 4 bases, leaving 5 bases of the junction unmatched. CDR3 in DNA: TGTGCCATCAGTGCTGGAGGGGGCGATGGCTACACCTTC. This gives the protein CAISAGGGDGYTF.

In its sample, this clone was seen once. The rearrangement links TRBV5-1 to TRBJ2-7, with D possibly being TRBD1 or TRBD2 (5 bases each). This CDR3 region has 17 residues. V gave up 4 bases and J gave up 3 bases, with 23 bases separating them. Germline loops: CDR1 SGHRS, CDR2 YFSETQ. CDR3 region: CASSPPGGWGAGYEQYF. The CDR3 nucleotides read TGCGCCAGCAGCCCCCCTGGCGGGTGGGGCGCAGGCTACGAGCAGTACTTC.

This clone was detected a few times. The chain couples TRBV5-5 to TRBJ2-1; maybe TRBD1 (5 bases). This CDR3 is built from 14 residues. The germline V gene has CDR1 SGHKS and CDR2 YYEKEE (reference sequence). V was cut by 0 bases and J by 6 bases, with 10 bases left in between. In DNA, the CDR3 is TGTGCCAGCAGCTTGGTGGGTAGGGGCAATGAGCAGTTCTTC. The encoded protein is CASSLVGRGNEQFF.

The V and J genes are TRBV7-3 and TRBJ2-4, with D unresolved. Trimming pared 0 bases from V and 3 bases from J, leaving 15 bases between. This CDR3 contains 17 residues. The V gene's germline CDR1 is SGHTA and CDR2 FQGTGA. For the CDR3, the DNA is TGTGCCAGCAGCTTAACGGTGGGGTTTGGAGTCAAAAACATTCAGTACTTC. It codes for CASSLTVGFGVKNIQYF.

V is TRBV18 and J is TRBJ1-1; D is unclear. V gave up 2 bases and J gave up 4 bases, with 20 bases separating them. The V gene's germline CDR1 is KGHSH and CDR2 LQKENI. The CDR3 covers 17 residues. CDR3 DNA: TGTGCCAGCTCACCAAATCTATTGGCCAGGACGGGCACTGAAGCTTTCTTT. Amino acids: CASSPNLLARTGTEAFF. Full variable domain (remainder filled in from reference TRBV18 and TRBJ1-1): NAGVMQNPRHLVRRRGQEARLRCSPMKGHSHVYWYRQLPEEGLKFMVYLQKENIIDESGMPKERFSAEFPKEGPSILRIQQVVRGDSAAYFCASSPNLLARTGTEAFFGQGTRLTVV.

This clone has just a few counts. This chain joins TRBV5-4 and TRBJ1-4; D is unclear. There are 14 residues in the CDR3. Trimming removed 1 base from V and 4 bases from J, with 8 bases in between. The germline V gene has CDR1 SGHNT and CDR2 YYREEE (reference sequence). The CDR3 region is CASSLLGSNEKLFF. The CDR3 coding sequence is TGTGCCAGCAGCTTGCTAGGGAGTAATGAAAAACTGTTTTTT.

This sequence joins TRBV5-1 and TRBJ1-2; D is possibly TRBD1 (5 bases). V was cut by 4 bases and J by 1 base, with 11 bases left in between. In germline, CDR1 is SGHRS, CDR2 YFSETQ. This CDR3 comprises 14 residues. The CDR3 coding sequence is TGCGCCAGCAGCGCCGGGACCTTTAACTATGGCTACACCTTC. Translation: CASSAGTFNYGYTF.

The chain's CDR3 is CASSRYSGDSDTEAFF. As DNA, the CDR3 is TGTGCCAGCAGCCGTTACTCCGGGGATTCGGACACTGAAGCTTTCTTT. The chain couples TRBV7-3 to TRBJ1-1; no clear D gene. The germline gives CDR1 SGHTA, CDR2 FQGTGA. The V gene lost 5 bases and the J gene lost 3 bases, with 19 bases spanning the gap. This CDR3 contains 16 residues.

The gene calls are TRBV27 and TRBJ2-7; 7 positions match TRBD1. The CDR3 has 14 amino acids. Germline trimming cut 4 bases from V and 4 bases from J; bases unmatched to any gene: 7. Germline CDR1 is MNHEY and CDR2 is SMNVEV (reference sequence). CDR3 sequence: CASSSGTVFYEQYF. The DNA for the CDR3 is TGTGCCAGCAGTTCCGGGACAGTCTTTTACGAGCAGTACTTC.

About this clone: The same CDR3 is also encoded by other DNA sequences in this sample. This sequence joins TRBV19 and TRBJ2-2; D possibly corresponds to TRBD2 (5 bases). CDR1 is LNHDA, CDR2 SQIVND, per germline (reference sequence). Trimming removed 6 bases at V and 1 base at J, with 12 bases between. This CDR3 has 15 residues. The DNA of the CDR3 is TGTGCCAGTAGCCGTACGGGATTGAACACCGGGGAGCTGTTTTTT. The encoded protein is CASSRTGLNTGELFF. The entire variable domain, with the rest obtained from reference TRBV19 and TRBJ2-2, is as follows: DGGITQSPKYLFRKEGQNVTLSCEQNLNHDAMYWYRQDPGQGLRLIYYSQIVNDFQKGDIAEGYSVSREKKESFPLTVTSAQKNPTAFYLCASSRTGLNTGELFFGEGSRLTVL.

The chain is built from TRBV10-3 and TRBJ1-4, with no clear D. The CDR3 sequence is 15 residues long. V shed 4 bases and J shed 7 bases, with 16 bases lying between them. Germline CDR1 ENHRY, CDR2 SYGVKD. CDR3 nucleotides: TGTGCCATCAGTGTGGGTGGACCCGGGAGTGAAAAACTGTTTTTT. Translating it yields CAISVGGPGSEKLFF.

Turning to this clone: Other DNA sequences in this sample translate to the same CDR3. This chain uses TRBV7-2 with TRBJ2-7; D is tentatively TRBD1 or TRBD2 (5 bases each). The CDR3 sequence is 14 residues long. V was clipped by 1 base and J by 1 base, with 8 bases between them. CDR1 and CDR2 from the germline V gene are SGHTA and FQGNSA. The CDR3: CASSLGGTSYEQYF. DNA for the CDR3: TGTGCCAGCAGCTTAGGAGGGACGTCCTACGAGCAGTACTTC.

CDR3: CASSFSTLNTEAFF. In DNA form, the CDR3 reads TGTGCCAGCAGTTTTAGCACTTTGAACACTGAAGCTTTCTTT. This chain connects TRBV27 to TRBJ1-1; D unclear. The CDR3 totals 14 residues. CDR1 is MNHEY and CDR2 is SMNVEV in the germline V gene (reference sequence). The germline V and J ends were trimmed by 3 bases and 0 bases, with 8 bases remaining between them.

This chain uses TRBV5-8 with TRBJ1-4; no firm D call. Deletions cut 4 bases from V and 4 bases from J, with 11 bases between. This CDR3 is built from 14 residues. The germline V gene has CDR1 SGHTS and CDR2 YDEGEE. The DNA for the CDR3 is TGTGCCAGCAGCAAGGACCGAATTAATGAAAAACTGTTTTTT. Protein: CASSKDRINEKLFF.

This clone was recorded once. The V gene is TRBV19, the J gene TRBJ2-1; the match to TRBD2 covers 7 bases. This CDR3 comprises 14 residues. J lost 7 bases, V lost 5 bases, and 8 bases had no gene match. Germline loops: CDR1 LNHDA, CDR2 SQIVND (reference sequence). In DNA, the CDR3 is TGTGCCAGTAGTCCCCGGACTAGGGGTAATGAGCAGTTCTTC. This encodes CASSPRTRGNEQFF. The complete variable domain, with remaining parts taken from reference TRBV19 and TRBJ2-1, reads DGGITQSPKYLFRKEGQNVTLSCEQNLNHDAMYWYRQDPGQGLRLIYYSQIVNDFQKGDIAEGYSVSREKKESFPLTVTSAQKNPTAFYLCASSPRTRGNEQFFGPGTRLTVL.

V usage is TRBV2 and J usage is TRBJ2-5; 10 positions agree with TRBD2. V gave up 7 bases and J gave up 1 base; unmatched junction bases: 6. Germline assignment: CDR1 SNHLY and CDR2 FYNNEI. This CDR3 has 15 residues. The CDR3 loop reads CASKRTSGPQETQYF. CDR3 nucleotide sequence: TGTGCCAGCAAGAGGACTAGCGGACCCCAAGAGACCCAGTACTTC.